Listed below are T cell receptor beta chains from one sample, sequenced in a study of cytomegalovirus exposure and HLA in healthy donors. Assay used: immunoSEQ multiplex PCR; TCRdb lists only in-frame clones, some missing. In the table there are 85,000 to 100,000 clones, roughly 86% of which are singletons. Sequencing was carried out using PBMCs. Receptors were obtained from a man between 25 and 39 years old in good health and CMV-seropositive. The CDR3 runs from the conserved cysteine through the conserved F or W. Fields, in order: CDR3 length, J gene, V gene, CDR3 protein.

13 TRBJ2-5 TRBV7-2 CASSLAAWETQYF
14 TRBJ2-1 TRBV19 CASTSKRYRDEQFF
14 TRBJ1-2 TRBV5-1 CASSFETVDYGYTF
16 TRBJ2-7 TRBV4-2 CASSQGGQGSSYEQYF
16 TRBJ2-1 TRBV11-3 CASSNTLGPTNNEQFF
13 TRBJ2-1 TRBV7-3 CASSLESFSEQFF
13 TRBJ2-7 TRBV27 CASSLRQPYEQYF
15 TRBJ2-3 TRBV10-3 CAISKGQLSTDTQYF
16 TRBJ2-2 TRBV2 CASSGLSGMSTGELFF
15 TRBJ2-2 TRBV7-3 CASSPDNSNTGELFF
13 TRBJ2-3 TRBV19 CASRRVPTDTQYF
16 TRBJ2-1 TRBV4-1 CASSQLYGRALHEQFF
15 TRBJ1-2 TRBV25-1 CASSEPGQGVYGYTF
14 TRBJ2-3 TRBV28 CASKLGQGTDTQYF
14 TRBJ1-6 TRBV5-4 CASSLSIANSPLHF
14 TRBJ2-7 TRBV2 CASSGGTFSYEQYF
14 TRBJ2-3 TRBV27 CASTTSVSTDTQYF
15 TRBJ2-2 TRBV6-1 CASSEGGRISGELFF
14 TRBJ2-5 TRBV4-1 CASSHGTEQETQYF
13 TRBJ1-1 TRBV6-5 CASSQQRNTEAFF
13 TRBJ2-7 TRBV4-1 CASSQESGSEQYF
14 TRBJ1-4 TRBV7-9 CASSYVGVGEKLFF
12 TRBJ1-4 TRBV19 CASTTTNEKLFF